This entry lists 23 T cell receptor beta chains sequenced from one sample in a study of cytomegalovirus exposure and HLA in healthy donors. The assay was immunoSEQ multiplex PCR, and TCRdb's table has in-frame clones only and misses some. The sample holds about 170,000 clones, about 86% seen once. Sequencing was performed on PBMCs. These receptors all stem from a young woman in good health and CMV-seronegative.

The chain employs TRBV11-2 and TRBJ2-7, with TRBD1 matching 8 bases. V lost 5 bases, J lost 0 bases, and 9 bases stayed unmatched. Germline V CDR1 and CDR2: SGHAT, FQNNGV. This CDR3 spans 16 amino acids. The CDR3 protein is CASSPRQGKGSYEQYF. CDR3 nucleotide sequence: TGTGCCAGCAGCCCCCGACAGGGGAAGGGCTCCTACGAGCAGTACTTC.

This clone was seen only a few times. The chain joins TRBV6-5 to TRBJ1-3; D ambiguous. V was shortened by 5 bases and J by 0 bases, with 11 bases between the two germline ends. Germline values: CDR1 MNHEY, CDR2 SVGAGI. The CDR3 extends over 15 amino acids. CDR3 loop: CASSPRGFSGNTIYF. The CDR3 region has the DNA TGTGCCAGCAGTCCCCGCGGTTTCTCTGGAAACACCATATATTTT.

In this sample, this clone turned up once. V and J are TRBV5-6 and TRBJ2-1; D might be TRBD2 (5 bases). The CDR3 is 12 amino acids. V was trimmed by 4 bases and J by 10 bases, leaving 12 bases between them. The germline V gene has CDR1 SGHDT and CDR2 YYEEEE. The CDR3, as DNA: TGTGCCAGCAGCCTTAGCGTATTGGAGCAGTTCTTC. Amino acid sequence: CASSLSVLEQFF.

This rearrangement joins TRBV5-1 to TRBJ2-2; D remains unclear. The CDR3 extends over 15 amino acids. Germline CDR1 SGHRS, CDR2 YFSETQ. V was shortened by 4 bases and J by 5 bases, with 15 bases between the two germline ends. The CDR3 DNA reads as TGCGCCAGCAGCCATTTAGCCCCCTCGACCGGGGAGCTGTTTTTT. It is translated as CASSHLAPSTGELFF.

The chain combines TRBV7-9 with TRBJ2-7; D may be TRBD2 (5 bases). Germline V gene data show CDR1 as SEHNR and CDR2 as FQNEAQ (reference sequence). This CDR3 is built from 13 residues. With 5 bases removed from V and 6 bases from J, the gap between germline ends came to 14 bases. The CDR3 loop is CASSEGVWGEQYF. The CDR3 bases are TGTGCCAGCAGCGAGGGTGTTTGGGGCGAGCAGTACTTC.

J is TRBJ1-2 and V is TRBV13; D gene unclear. Germline-derived CDR1 and CDR2 are PRHDT and FYEKMQ (reference sequence). This CDR3 has 14 residues. Deletions cut 3 bases from V and 6 bases from J, with 14 bases between. The CDR3 nucleotides read TGTGCCAGCAGCTTTAGGGTTTTTACCGATGGCTACACCTTC. Translated, it gives CASSFRVFTDGYTF.

The rearrangement joins TRBV2 to TRBJ1-2; 10 nucleotides align to TRBD1. The CDR3 sequence is 14 residues long. V trimming: 6 bases; J trimming: 7 bases; junction bases outside the gene matches: 8. Germline V gene lookup returns CDR1 SNHLY and CDR2 FYNNEI. The CDR3 DNA reads TGTGCCAGCAGAAGATCGACAGGGGGCAGTGGCTACACCTTC. Encoded protein: CASRRSTGGSGYTF.

The rearrangement joins TRBV7-2 to TRBJ2-7; weak D call: TRBD1 (8 bases). V dropped 5 bases and J dropped 4 bases, with 12 bases sitting between them. The length of the CDR3 is 13 residues. Germline CDR1 and CDR2: SGHTA and FQGNSA. In nucleotides, the CDR3 is TGTGCCAGCAGCATACAGGGGGGGTACGAGCAGTACTTC. Amino acids: CASSIQGGYEQYF.

The chain is built from TRBV6-1 and TRBJ1-1, with unresolved D. The CDR3 loop spans 13 amino acids. The V end was cut by 6 bases, the J end by 0 bases, with 8 bases between. Germline V gene lookup returns CDR1 MNHNS and CDR2 SASEGT. This CDR3 reads CASRITMNTEAFF. DNA of the CDR3: TGTGCCAGCAGGATCACAATGAACACTGAAGCTTTCTTT.

The chain is built from TRBV9 and TRBJ2-1; D might be TRBD2 (7 bases). This CDR3 has 17 amino acids. Germline CDR1 is SGDLS and CDR2 is YYNGEE. V shed 2 bases and J shed 7 bases, with 22 bases lying between them. This CDR3 reads CASSVSVAGGPLNEQFF. The CDR3 DNA sequence: TGTGCCAGCAGCGTTTCGGTGGCCGGGGGGCCTTTGAATGAGCAGTTCTTC.

The chain links TRBV25-1 to TRBJ2-5, with 8 nucleotides matching TRBD1. With V trimmed by 3 bases and J by 0 bases, 3 bases remained unmatched. The germline CDR1 and CDR2 sequences are MGHDK and SYGVNS. This CDR3 has 15 amino acids. CDR3 sequence: CASSDDRGNQETQYF. The DNA for the CDR3 is TGTGCCAGCAGTGATGACAGGGGTAACCAAGAGACCCAGTACTTC.

This chain connects TRBV19 to TRBJ2-7; a possible D gene is TRBD1 (5 bases). V gave up 5 bases and J gave up 0 bases, with 14 bases separating them. The CDR3 sequence is 15 residues long. Germline V gives CDR1 LNHDA, CDR2 SQIVND (reference sequence). For the CDR3, the DNA is TGTGCCAGTAGTTTCAGGGCGGAGACCTCCTACGAGCAGTACTTC. Its protein is CASSFRAETSYEQYF. Supplemented by reference TRBV19 and TRBJ2-7, the full variable domain reads DGGITQSPKYLFRKEGQNVTLSCEQNLNHDAMYWYRQDPGQGLRLIYYSQIVNDFQKGDIAEGYSVSREKKESFPLTVTSAQKNPTAFYLCASSFRAETSYEQYFGPGTRLTVT.

The chain couples TRBV5-4 to TRBJ2-3, with 8 bases aligning to TRBD2. From germline, CDR1 is SGHNT and CDR2 YYREEE (reference sequence). The trim removed 4 bases at V and 0 bases at J, leaving 4 bases unmatched. This CDR3 has 15 residues. The CDR3 protein is CASSRGLASTDTQYF. CDR3 nucleotide sequence: TGTGCCAGCAGCCGTGGACTAGCAAGCACAGATACGCAGTATTTT.

The chain uses TRBV7-9 and TRBJ2-1, with D perhaps matching TRBD1 (6 bases). The CDR3 loop spans 14 amino acids. The V and J ends lost 5 bases and 8 bases respectively, with 16 bases between them. CDR1 and CDR2 from the germline V gene are SEHNR and FQNEAQ (reference sequence). For the CDR3, the DNA is TGTGCCAGCAGCGTCACAGGGTTGTACCATGAGCAGTTCTTC. Translating it yields CASSVTGLYHEQFF.

The V and J genes are TRBV7-6 and TRBJ2-1; unclear D gene. The CDR3 consists of 14 residues. The germline V and J ends were trimmed by 1 base and 7 bases, with 11 bases remaining between them. Per germline, CDR1 SGHVS and CDR2 FNYEAQ. As DNA, the CDR3 is TGTGCCAGCAGCTTAGGGGTTCAAATAAATGAGCAGTTCTTC. Translation gives CASSLGVQINEQFF.

The gene calls are TRBV4-3 and TRBJ2-3, with 7 bases matching TRBD2. Trimming took 4 bases from V and 2 from J; bases not matched to a gene: 3. In germline, CDR1 is LGHNA, CDR2 YSLEER. CDR3 length: 14 amino acids. The CDR3 region is CASSPSGSTDTQYF. In DNA, the CDR3 is TGCGCCAGCAGCCCTAGCGGCTCCACAGATACGCAGTATTTT.

The chain has TRBV29-1 and TRBJ1-5; 10 nucleotides match TRBD1. CDR3 length: 15 residues. The germline CDR1 and CDR2 sequences are SQVTM and ANQGSEA. V trimming: 5 bases; J trimming: 2 bases; junction bases outside the gene matches: 6. CDR3 coding DNA: TGCAGCGTTATTTGGACAGGGGGTGGCAATCAGCCCCAGCATTTT. Its protein product is CSVIWTGGGNQPQHF.

In nucleotides, the CDR3 is TGTGCCAGCAGCTTAGGTGGATCCGGGACCTCTGCCTACGAGCAGTACTTC. Its translation: CASSLGGSGTSAYEQYF. The chain links TRBV7-3 to TRBJ2-7; D tentatively reads TRBD1 or TRBD2 (5 bases each). The germline CDR1 and CDR2 sequences are SGHTA and FQGTGA. The germline V and J ends were trimmed by 2 bases and 2 bases, with 19 bases remaining between them. This CDR3 is built from 17 residues.

The gene calls are TRBV18 and TRBJ1-3, with 7 nucleotides matching TRBD1. V shed 3 bases and J 2 bases; nucleotides not matched to a gene: 13. The CDR3 has 18 amino acids. Germline V lookup: CDR1 KGHSH, CDR2 LQKENI. CDR3: CASSPQQTGTGTGNTIYF. CDR3 sequence (DNA): TGTGCCAGCTCACCCCAGCAGACAGGGACGGGCACTGGAAACACCATATATTTT.

The chain is built from TRBV28 and TRBJ1-1; the match to TRBD1 covers 9 bases. Germline trimming cut 5 bases from V and 4 bases from J; bases unmatched to any gene: 8. The CDR3 runs to 15 residues. CDR1 is MDHEN and CDR2 is SYDVKM in the germline V gene. The CDR3 reads CASSEPGQGTTEAFF. In nucleotides, the CDR3 is TGTGCCAGCAGTGAACCGGGACAGGGAACCACTGAAGCTTTCTTT.

The chain employs TRBV27 and TRBJ2-2; TRBD1 agrees at 7 bases. In germline, CDR1 is MNHEY, CDR2 SMNVEV (reference sequence). The CDR3 sequence is 16 residues long. Losses at the gene ends were 5 bases for V and 2 bases for J; bases not matched to a gene: 8. DNA of the CDR3: TGTGCCAGCAGTCACGGGGACAGATTTAACACCGGGGAGCTGTTTTTT. It is translated as CASSHGDRFNTGELFF.

The chain couples TRBV10-3 to TRBJ2-5, with 12 bases lining up with TRBD2. The germline V gene has CDR1 ENHRY and CDR2 SYGVKD. The CDR3 runs 19 residues. The junction had 22 bases not matched to a gene; V was cut back by 9 bases and J by 5 bases. The DNA of the CDR3 is TGTGCCATAAAGGACCCCTCCGAAGAAGGACTAGCGGGAAAGGAGACCCAGTACTTC. Translated: CAIKDPSEEGLAGKETQYF.

The J gene is TRBJ1-5, the V gene TRBV27; D is ambiguous. Looked up from germline, CDR1 is MNHEY and CDR2 is SMNVEV (reference sequence). The length of the CDR3 is 15 residues. V lost 3 bases, J lost 2 bases, and 11 bases lay in between. The CDR3 loop is CASSFSGLGNQPQHF. CDR3 nucleotides: TGTGCCAGCAGTTTTTCGGGGTTGGGCAATCAGCCCCAGCATTTT.